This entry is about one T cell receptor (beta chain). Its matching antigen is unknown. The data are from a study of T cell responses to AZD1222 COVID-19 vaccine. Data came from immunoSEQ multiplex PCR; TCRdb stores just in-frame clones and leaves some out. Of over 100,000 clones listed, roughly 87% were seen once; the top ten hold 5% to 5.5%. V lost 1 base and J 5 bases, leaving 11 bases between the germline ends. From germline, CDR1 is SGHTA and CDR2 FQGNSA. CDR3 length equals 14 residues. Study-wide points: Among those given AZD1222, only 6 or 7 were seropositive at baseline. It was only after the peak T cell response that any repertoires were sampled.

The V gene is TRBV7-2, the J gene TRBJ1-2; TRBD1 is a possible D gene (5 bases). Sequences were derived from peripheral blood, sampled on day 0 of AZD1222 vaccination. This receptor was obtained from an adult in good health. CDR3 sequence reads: CASSLETAGYGYTF. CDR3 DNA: TGTGCCAGCAGCTTAGAAACGGCAGGGTATGGCTACACCTTC.